The entry below describes one T cell receptor (beta chain). Antigen: not known. The sample has other DNA sequences that encode this CDR3 too. This sample was included in a study of shared clonotypes between healthy human individuals. General study points: Larger richness was generally estimated for naive than memory subsets. Rarefaction showed that sequencing of sorted subsets was incomplete (despite large depth).

CD45RO negativity and positive selection for CCR7 defined naive CD8 cells, a population that excluded terminally differentiated effector memory CD45RA+ cells. The study enrolled healthy HIV-negative adults without recent acute infections or vaccinations as donors. Original processing notes: Filtering differed, since immunoSEQ gave only junction sequences and no quality scores. Assay used: immunoSEQ multiplex PCR; TCRdb lists only in-frame clones, some missing. V and J calls and clone size are those listed in that table; D and trimming were worked out from the DNA. The sample has some 2,000,000 clones, approximately 94% seen once; the top ten hold about 1.1%. Germline V lookup: CDR1 SGDLS, CDR2 YYNGEE. This CDR3 region has 15 residues. V gave up 0 bases and J gave up 1 base; unmatched junction bases: 4.

This chain uses TRBV9 with TRBJ2-7; the match to TRBD2 covers 7 bases. The TCR sequence derives from a man younger than 30 in good health. Sequencing was performed on naive CD8+ T cells sorted from blood. CDR3 residues: CASSVDPGGSYEQYF. In nucleotides, the CDR3 is TGTGCCAGCAGCGTAGATCCCGGGGGGTCCTACGAGCAGTACTTC.